A selection of T cell receptor beta chains follows, all from one sample in a study of blood T cells in healthy people across ages. TCRdb called the 5' RACE reads again in MiXCR, with one record for every CDR3 protein. This sample yields about 940,000 distinct CDR3 sequences, of which roughly 43% are seen a single time; around an eighth belongs to the top ten. The sample taken for sequencing was blood. These receptors originate from a man aged 25-40 years in good health. Both conserved end residues are part of each CDR3. D genes are given only for firm matches. Rows may omit the clone size; those that give it use once, few, many or a size class.

cdr3_aa	cdr3_nt	j_call	d_call	clone_size	v_call
CASSRSGGSTDTQYF	TGCGCCAGCAGCCGTAGCGGGGGGTCCACAGATACGCAGTATTTT	TRBJ2-3	TRBD2	many	TRBV4-1
CASSQDPAGSSTDTQYF	TGCGCCAGCAGCCAAGATCCGGCGGGGAGCAGCACAGATACGCAGTATTTT	TRBJ2-3	NA	NA	TRBV4-1
CASSRNIQYF	TGTGCCAGCAGTCGAAACATTCAGTACTTC	TRBJ2-4	NA	NA	TRBV28
CASSQNSRRDSGYGYTF	TGTGCCAGCAGCCAAAATTCTCGCCGGGACAGTGGTTATGGCTACACCTTC	TRBJ1-2	TRBD1	once	TRBV14
CASSAWGTSGDNEQFF	TGTGCCAGCAGCGCATGGGGAACTAGCGGAGACAATGAGCAGTTCTTC	TRBJ2-1	TRBD2	few	TRBV6-6
CASSLVGVVETQYF	TGTGCCAGCAGCCTTGTGGGGGTCGTCGAGACCCAGTACTTC	TRBJ2-5	NA	NA	TRBV7-8
CASSLRAQWPHEQYF	TGTGCCAGCAGTCTCCGGGCCCAATGGCCCCACGAGCAGTACTTC	TRBJ2-7	NA	few	TRBV28
CSVETDRGAFNEQFF	TGCAGCGTTGAAACGGACAGGGGGGCCTTCAATGAGCAGTTCTTC	TRBJ2-1	TRBD1	NA	TRBV29-1
CSATPVENSPLHF	TGCAGTGCTACCCCGGTGGAGAATTCACCCCTCCACTTT	TRBJ1-6	NA	NA	TRBV20-1
CASSLVSGADYGYTF	TGTGCCAGCAGCTTAGTTTCAGGGGCAGACTATGGCTACACCTTC	TRBJ1-2	NA	NA	TRBV7-2
CASSLSATGGYEKLFF	TGTGCCAGCAGTTTATCTGCGACAGGCGGTTATGAAAAACTGTTTTTT	TRBJ1-4	NA	NA	TRBV27
CASTEDGQVNQPQHF	TGTGCCAGCACCGAAGACGGACAGGTCAATCAGCCCCAGCATTTT	TRBJ1-5	TRBD1	NA	TRBV2
CASSQVPFDGYYGYTF	TGTGCCAGCAGCCAAGTTCCCTTTGATGGATACTATGGCTACACCTTC	TRBJ1-2	NA	NA	TRBV4-2
CASSLAWGALMADTQYF	TGCGCCAGCAGCTTGGCCTGGGGCGCTCTCATGGCAGATACGCAGTATTTT	TRBJ2-3	NA	few	TRBV5-1
CASSKENRTGVYSNQPQHF	TGTGCCAGCAGCAAAGAAAATAGGACAGGGGTCTATAGCAATCAGCCCCAGCATTTT	TRBJ1-5	NA	few	TRBV21-1
CASSLSGTGVTDTQYF	TGTGCCAGCAGTTTGAGCGGGACAGGGGTCACAGATACGCAGTATTTT	TRBJ2-3	TRBD1	NA	TRBV12-3/TRBV12-4
CARKITAAGEKLFF	TGTGCCCGGAAGATTACGGCCGCGGGGGAAAAACTGTTTTTT	TRBJ1-4	NA	NA	TRBV2
CASSLAGTSVRYLGTDTQYF	TGCGCCAGCAGCTTGGCCGGGACTAGCGTCCGCTATTTGGGCACAGATACGCAGTATTTT	TRBJ2-3	TRBD2	few	TRBV5-1
CSASSPAGGSYNEQFF	TGCAGTGCTAGTTCCCCGGCCGGGGGCTCTTACAATGAGCAGTTCTTC	TRBJ2-1	NA	many	TRBV20-1
CASSQRQADEKLFF	TGTGCCAGCAGCCAAAGACAGGCGGATGAAAAACTGTTTTTT	TRBJ1-4	NA	NA	TRBV14
CASSRTGSYDGYTF	TGTGCCAGCAGCCGGACAGGGTCTTACGATGGCTACACCTTC	TRBJ1-2	TRBD1	NA	TRBV11-1
CASTKDRDRETQYF	TGTGCCAGCACCAAGGACAGGGATCGAGAGACCCAGTACTTC	TRBJ2-5	TRBD1	NA	TRBV6-6
CATDASTDTQYF	TGTGCCACTGATGCTAGCACAGATACGCAGTATTTT	TRBJ2-3	NA	NA	TRBV12-3/TRBV12-4
CASSLRGKTEQYF	TGTGCCAGCAGTTTACGGGGTAAAACCGAGCAGTACTTC	TRBJ2-7	NA	NA	TRBV28
CASKMGSGSGETQYF	TGCGCCAGCAAAATGGGCAGCGGTTCCGGCGAGACCCAGTACTTC	TRBJ2-5	NA	NA	TRBV5-1
CASSETGGSEAFF	TGTGCCAGCAGCGAAACAGGGGGATCTGAAGCTTTCTTT	TRBJ1-1	TRBD1	few	TRBV9
CATSRDWTGDYGYTF	TGTGCCACCAGCAGAGATTGGACAGGGGACTATGGCTACACCTTC	TRBJ1-2	TRBD1	once	TRBV15
CASSQNQRGYGYTF	TGTGCCAGCAGCCAAAATCAACGGGGCTATGGCTACACCTTC	TRBJ1-2	NA	few	TRBV3-1
CSAYRTGSRNEQFF	TGCAGTGCCTACCGGACAGGGAGTCGGAATGAGCAGTTCTTC	TRBJ2-1	TRBD1	few	TRBV20-1
CASSLRPDLPDTQYF	TGTGCCAGCAGTTTAAGGCCGGATCTTCCAGATACGCAGTATTTT	TRBJ2-3	NA	NA	TRBV28
CAGSVSAYGQYF	TGTGCCGGGAGTGTTTCGGCCTACGGGCAGTACTTC	TRBJ2-5	NA	NA	TRBV30
CASSLQGPVYQETQYF	TGTGCCAGCAGCTTACAGGGTCCAGTATACCAAGAGACCCAGTACTTC	TRBJ2-5	NA	NA	TRBV7-9
CAIGLYNEQFF	TGTGCCATCGGCCTGTACAATGAGCAGTTCTTC	TRBJ2-1	NA	few	TRBV11-1
CASSLGFGAYEQYF	TGCGCCAGCAGCTTGGGGTTTGGGGCCTACGAGCAGTACTTC	TRBJ2-7	NA	NA	TRBV5-1
CASIPRRSFYEQYF	TGTGCCAGCATACCCAGGCGATCGTTCTACGAGCAGTACTTC	TRBJ2-7	NA	NA	TRBV28
CASSQDSWGGYGYTF	TGTGCCAGCAGCCAAGATAGCTGGGGCGGCTATGGCTACACCTTC	TRBJ1-2	NA	NA	TRBV3-1
CSASAQGSPSTDTQYF	TGCAGTGCTAGTGCACAGGGCTCCCCTAGCACAGATACGCAGTATTTT	TRBJ2-3	NA	NA	TRBV20-1
CASSAQASYEQYF	TGTGCCAGCAGCGCTCAAGCTAGCTACGAGCAGTACTTC	TRBJ2-7	NA	NA	TRBV7-9
CASSQEGTDIEQYF	TGCGCCAGCAGCCAAGAAGGGACAGACATCGAGCAGTACTTC	TRBJ2-7	TRBD1	few	TRBV4-1
CASSPPGAGGASETQYF	TGTGCCAGCAGCCCGCCGGGGGCCGGGGGGGCCTCGGAGACCCAGTACTTC	TRBJ2-5	TRBD2	few	TRBV7-9
CASSYGTSGYSYNEQFF	TGCGCCAGCAGCTACGGGACTAGCGGGTACTCCTACAATGAGCAGTTCTTC	TRBJ2-1	TRBD2	few	TRBV5-1
CASSPPGAGKYF	TGTGCCAGCAGCCCCCCGGGCGCGGGCAAGTATTTT	TRBJ2-3	NA	few	TRBV28
CASSFLAGSGPGGGYTF	TGCGCCAGCAGCTTTCTTGCCGGGAGCGGCCCTGGAGGGGGCTACACCTTC	TRBJ1-2	NA	few	TRBV5-1
CSAPWDSALEQYF	TGCAGTGCTCCTTGGGACAGCGCCCTCGAGCAGTACTTC	TRBJ2-7	TRBD1	NA	TRBV20-1
CASSYSPRVSEQYF	TGTGCCAGCAGTTACTCCCCCAGGGTGAGCGAGCAGTACTTC	TRBJ2-7	NA	NA	TRBV6-5
CSVSTSSEGYTF	TGCAGCGTTTCGACATCCTCGGAAGGCTACACCTTC	TRBJ1-2	NA	NA	TRBV29-1
CASSQVRASGGNNEQFF	TGTGCCAGCAGCCAAGTTCGGGCTAGCGGGGGTAACAATGAGCAGTTCTTC	TRBJ2-1	TRBD2	NA	TRBV4-2
CASSQDFLSNEQFF	TGCGCCAGCAGCCAAGATTTCCTGAGCAATGAGCAGTTCTTC	TRBJ2-1	NA	NA	TRBV4-3
CSANGGGEQYF	TGCAGTGCTAACGGGGGCGGCGAGCAGTACTTC	TRBJ2-7	NA	NA	TRBV20-1
CASSLIRSGANVLTF	TGTGCCAGCAGCTTGATCCGCTCTGGGGCCAACGTCCTGACTTTC	TRBJ2-6	NA	NA	TRBV5-6
CASSETDSGNTIYF	TGTGCCAGCAGTGAGACGGATTCTGGAAACACCATATATTTT	TRBJ1-3	NA	NA	TRBV12-3/TRBV12-4
CSARTPWQANSYEQYF	TGCAGTGCTAGAACACCCTGGCAGGCAAACTCCTACGAGCAGTACTTC	TRBJ2-7	NA	NA	TRBV20-1
CASRARGAETQYF	TGTGCCAGCAGAGCGAGGGGGGCAGAGACCCAGTACTTC	TRBJ2-5	NA	NA	TRBV7-2
CASSYSRTAFSGNTIYF	TGTGCCAGCAGTTACTCTCGGACTGCCTTCTCTGGAAACACCATATATTTT	TRBJ1-3	NA	NA	TRBV6-5
CATSRDLLAKNIQYF	TGTGCCACCAGCAGAGATTTACTAGCCAAAAACATTCAGTACTTC	TRBJ2-4	NA	few	TRBV15